The TCR beta chain under discussion was sequenced for a study of identical twins. Study conclusions and caveats: Insertions were reduced in abundant cord blood beta clonotypes but not in memory repertoires. Excess sharing between twins was weaker in beta out-of-frame sequences.

To note about this clonotype: What it binds is not known.

Unique molecular identifiers were present on the cDNA, and a universal primer site came from template switching. TCRdb itself ran the 5' RACE reads through MiXCR, one entry per CDR3 protein. The sample holds approximately 280,000 distinct CDR3 sequences, roughly 8.6% seen once. The V end was cut by 6 bases, the J end by 6 bases, with 17 bases between. Germline V lookup: CDR1 DFQATT, CDR2 SNEGSKA (reference sequence). The CDR3 contains 14 residues. The same specimen was also included in a second study, on yellow fever vaccine responses in identical twins. That study adds: Reported findings indicate that twins' vaccine T cell responses seemed partially convergent, partially personalized.

What was sequenced was memory (CD45RO+) T cells sorted from blood. The chain couples TRBV20-1 to TRBJ2-2, with D uncertain. The clonotype originates from a woman under 30 in good health. The CDR3 DNA sequence: TGCAGTGCCTTGGGCCTAGTGGGGTCCGGGGAGCTGTTTTTT. It yields the protein CSALGLVGSGELFF.